A single sample is the source of the 31 T cell receptor beta chains below, sequenced in a study of shared clonotypes between healthy human individuals. Method: immunoSEQ multiplex PCR; TCRdb's copy keeps in-frame clones and lacks some. The sample has about 1 million clones, roughly 70% seen once. Sequenced: memory CD4+ T cells sorted from blood. The subset denotes: CD45RA-negative fraction. These receptors originate from a man aged 18-30 years in good health.

The rearrangement joins TRBV10-3 to TRBJ2-3; 9 bases match TRBD1. CDR3 size: 14 residues. The junction had 6 bases not matched to a gene; V was cut back by 11 bases and J by 0 bases. Germline CDR1 and CDR2: ENHRY and SYGVKD. The chain's CDR3 is CAARQGVSTDTQYF. The CDR3 nucleotides are TGTGCCGCCCGACAGGGGGTCAGCACAGATACGCAGTATTTT.

The chain combines TRBV7-2 with TRBJ2-3; 8 positions match TRBD2. CDR3 size: 16 residues. J lost 0 bases, V lost 4 bases, and 6 bases had no gene match. Per the germline V gene, CDR1 is SGHTA and CDR2 is FQGNSA. The CDR3 DNA reads TGTGCCAGCAGCTCCATAGCGGGAACTAGCACAGATACGCAGTATTTT. This translates into CASSSIAGTSTDTQYF.

V usage is TRBV30 and J usage is TRBJ1-2; maybe TRBD1 (5 bases). The CDR3 totals 11 residues. V lost 1 base to trimming and J lost 8 bases, with 8 bases between them. The germline gives CDR1 GTSNPN, CDR2 SVGIG (reference sequence). The CDR3: CAWSDRQGYTF. As DNA, the CDR3 is TGTGCCTGGAGTGACAGACAGGGCTACACCTTC.

The chain is built from TRBV19 and TRBJ1-5, with D possibly being TRBD1 (5 bases). Germline CDR1 LNHDA, CDR2 SQIVND (reference sequence). V was trimmed by 7 bases and J by 3 bases, leaving 19 bases between them. The CDR3 runs 16 residues. CDR3 DNA: TGTGCCAGTACCGTTTTCGGGCAGGGCATCAATCAGCCCCAGCATTTT. It encodes CASTVFGQGINQPQHF.

This clone has more than one count but fewer than ten. The V and J genes are TRBV28 and TRBJ1-6, with TRBD1 matching 8 bases. Germline V gene data show CDR1 as MDHEN and CDR2 as SYDVKM. The CDR3 covers 14 residues. V dropped 11 bases and J dropped 7; count of bases not matched to a gene: 10. The CDR3 DNA reads TGTGCCGGTACGCGGCAGGGGGCCAATTCACCCCTCCACTTT. Its translation is CAGTRQGANSPLHF.

The rearrangement links TRBV5-1 to TRBJ1-6; possibly TRBD1 for D (6 bases). The ends were cut back, 4 bases at V and 7 bases at J, with 15 bases in the middle. Germline V gene data show CDR1 as SGHRS and CDR2 as YFSETQ. The CDR3 runs to 15 residues. The CDR3 loop reads CASSTAGQGNSPLHF. The CDR3, as DNA: TGCGCCAGCAGCACCGCGGGGCAGGGGAATTCACCCCTCCACTTT.

This clone has a single count. Other DNA sequences of this sample code for an identical CDR3. The genes are TRBV6-6 and TRBJ2-1; 8 bases line up with TRBD2. V shed 6 bases, J shed 2 bases, and the junction held 3 bases outside the gene matches. The CDR3 totals 14 residues. CDR1 is MNHNY, CDR2 SVGAGI, per germline (reference sequence). The CDR3 coding sequence is TGTGCCAGCAGACCGGGACTAGCCTACAATGAGCAGTTCTTC. Translation: CASRPGLAYNEQFF.

The V gene is TRBV28, the J gene TRBJ1-6; no firm D call. The CDR3 has 15 amino acids. V shed 4 bases and J shed 7 bases, with 14 bases lying between them. The V gene's germline CDR1 is MDHEN and CDR2 SYDVKM. CDR3 in amino acids: CASSSSYGKNSPLHF. CDR3 DNA sequence: TGTGCCAGCAGTTCCTCGTATGGGAAAAATTCACCCCTCCACTTT.

The chain joins TRBV2 to TRBJ1-3; D might be TRBD1 (5 bases). V gave up 2 bases and J gave up 0 bases, with 8 bases separating them. The length of the CDR3 is 15 residues. From germline, CDR1 is SNHLY and CDR2 FYNNEI. CDR3 sequence reads: CASSESGGSGNTIYF. CDR3 sequence (DNA): TGTGCCAGCAGTGAAAGTGGGGGCTCTGGAAACACCATATATTTT.

This chain links TRBV6-1 with TRBJ1-1; D not certain. Germline V gene data show CDR1 as MNHNS and CDR2 as SASEGT. The CDR3 totals 13 residues. Trimming cost V 8 bases and J 1 base, with 11 bases left between them. Here the CDR3 reads CASLEGPNTEAFF. In nucleotides, the CDR3 is TGTGCCAGCCTCGAAGGGCCGAACACTGAAGCTTTCTTT.

In regard to this clone: In the same sample, other DNA sequences code for this CDR3. The chain combines TRBV10-2 with TRBJ2-7, with D perhaps matching TRBD1 (5 bases). The V end lost 0 bases, the J end lost 2 bases, and 11 bases lay between the germline ends. The CDR3 is 15 residues long. Germline loops: CDR1 WSHSY, CDR2 SAAADI. The CDR3, as DNA: TGCGCCAGCAGTGAGTCGAATAGGGGTACCTACGAGCAGTACTTC. It is translated as CASSESNRGTYEQYF.

The chain has TRBV7-9 and TRBJ2-3; 15 nucleotides line up with TRBD2. V was clipped by 8 bases and J by 5 bases; unmatched bases: 2. The CDR3 runs to 14 residues. Germline values: CDR1 SEHNR, CDR2 FQNEAQ (reference sequence). The DNA for the CDR3 is TGTGCCAGCGGACTAGCGGGAGGGCGAGATACGCAGTATTTT. Residues: CASGLAGGRDTQYF.

V is TRBV6-1 and J is TRBJ2-7; TRBD1 is a possible D gene (6 bases). Per the germline V gene, CDR1 is MNHNS and CDR2 is SASEGT. V was cut by 4 bases and J by 7 bases, with 8 bases left in between. The CDR3 sequence is 11 residues long. The CDR3 DNA sequence: TGTGCCAGCAGTGCGGACAGAGAGCAGTACTTC. It is translated as CASSADREQYF.

This chain uses TRBV19 with TRBJ1-1; D call uncertain. The CDR3 is 14 residues long. Trimming removed 4 bases at V and 2 bases at J, with 11 bases between. The germline CDR1 and CDR2 sequences are LNHDA and SQIVND (reference sequence). The chain's CDR3 is CASSSEPYNTEAFF. CDR3 nucleotides: TGTGCCAGTAGTAGCGAACCCTATAACACTGAAGCTTTCTTT.

The rearrangement links TRBV11-2 to TRBJ2-3, with a weak D call TRBD2 (6 bases). The CDR3 runs 16 residues. Between the trimmed V and J ends, which lost 0 bases and 1 base, there was a span of 11 bases. CDR1 SGHAT and CDR2 FQNNGV come from the germline V gene. CDR3 protein: CASSLDTQRGTDTQYF. The DNA for the CDR3 is TGTGCCAGCAGCTTAGATACCCAGCGGGGCACAGATACGCAGTATTTT.

Note on this clone: This may stem from a read error, because a much larger clone lies one nucleotide away. Distinct nucleotide sequences in the sample also encode this CDR3. V usage is TRBV28 and J usage is TRBJ1-2; perhaps TRBD1 as D (6 bases). This CDR3 has 12 amino acids. CDR1 MDHEN and CDR2 SYDVKM come from the germline V gene. CDR3 sequence (DNA): TGTGCCAGCAGTTTGGACAGTATGGGCTACACCTTT. It codes for CASSLDSMGYTF.

This sequence joins TRBV6-6 and TRBJ2-7, with D perhaps matching TRBD2 (6 bases). The ends were cut back, 5 bases at V and 0 bases at J, with 11 bases in the middle. The CDR3 extends over 14 amino acids. Looked up from germline, CDR1 is MNHNY and CDR2 is SVGAGI (reference sequence). The CDR3 here is CASSLGDFSYEQYF. CDR3 coding DNA: TGTGCCAGCAGTCTGGGGGACTTCTCCTACGAGCAGTACTTC.

The chain carries TRBV9 and TRBJ2-1; 7 positions agree with TRBD2. Per the germline V gene, CDR1 is SGDLS and CDR2 is YYNGEE. V shed 0 bases, J shed 5 bases, and the junction held 5 bases outside the gene matches. This CDR3 is built from 15 residues. The CDR3 nucleotides are TGTGCCAGCAGCGTAGCCGGGACTAAAAACAATGAGCAGTTCTTC. Translation gives CASSVAGTKNNEQFF.

The rearrangement links TRBV6-5 to TRBJ1-3; 8 bases match TRBD1. This CDR3 has 12 amino acids. Germline trimming cut 6 bases from V and 6 bases from J; bases unmatched to any gene: 1. Germline-derived CDR1 and CDR2 are MNHEY and SVGAGI. The CDR3 DNA sequence: TGTGCCAGCAGGACAGGGGCAAACACCATATATTTT. Translated, it gives CASRTGANTIYF.

This clone was counted many times. V usage is TRBV19 and J usage is TRBJ2-5, with 11 bases identical to TRBD2. This CDR3 comprises 15 residues. The germline CDR1 and CDR2 sequences are LNHDA and SQIVND (reference sequence). The ends lost 3 bases at V and 5 bases at J; junction bases unmatched: 5. CDR3 nucleotides: TGTGCCAGTAGTATGAAGCTAGCGGGAGGCGAGACCCAGTACTTC. This sequence encodes CASSMKLAGGETQYF.

This clone was picked up a small number of times. Written as DNA, the CDR3 is TGTGCCAGCATTTACGGACGGTATAACACTGAAGCTTTCTTT. It yields the protein CASIYGRYNTEAFF. The V call is TRBV6-1, the J call TRBJ1-1, with unresolved D. This CDR3 contains 14 residues. Trimming took 7 bases from V and 2 from J, leaving 14 bases between them. Germline V gene sequence: CDR1 MNHNS, CDR2 SASEGT.

This chain connects TRBV5-1 to TRBJ1-2; no firm D call. Germline values: CDR1 SGHRS, CDR2 YFSETQ. This CDR3 is 13 amino acids long. The V gene lost 4 bases and the J gene lost 2 bases, with 9 bases spanning the gap. CDR3 DNA: TGCGCCAGCAGCATTGACACCAACTATGGCTACACCTTC. It encodes CASSIDTNYGYTF.

This clone was seen only a few times. V gene TRBV30 combines with J gene TRBJ1-2; 10 bases align to TRBD1. The junction had 9 bases not matched to a gene; V was cut back by 8 bases and J by 6 bases. Germline CDR1 and CDR2: GTSNPN and SVGIG (reference sequence). The CDR3 is 13 residues long. As DNA, the CDR3 is TGTGCCGGAATACGGGGACAGGGGAATGGCTACACCTTC. Translation gives CAGIRGQGNGYTF.

There are a few counts of this clone. The V and J genes are TRBV27 and TRBJ1-1; unclear D gene. Germline CDR1 MNHEY, CDR2 SMNVEV (reference sequence). V shed 6 bases and J shed 4 bases, with 15 bases lying between them. The CDR3 runs 14 residues. CDR3 nucleotides: TGTGCCAGCAGGTGGACGGCCGAGACCACTGAAGCTTTCTTT. Translating gives CASRWTAETTEAFF.

The genes are TRBV6-6 and TRBJ1-6, with D perhaps TRBD1 (5 bases). The CDR3 extends over 15 amino acids. Germline lookup yields CDR1 MNHNY and CDR2 SVGAGI (reference sequence). Trimming took off 0 bases at V and 7 bases at J, with 10 bases between the two ends. DNA of the CDR3: TGTGCCAGCAGTTACTCCGGGACGGCGAATTCACCCCTCCACTTT. This encodes CASSYSGTANSPLHF.

The gene calls are TRBV7-9 and TRBJ2-1; no reliable D call. Trimming removed 2 bases from V and 3 bases from J, with 8 bases in between. Germline CDR1 SEHNR, CDR2 FQNEAQ (reference sequence). The CDR3 has 14 amino acids. The CDR3 bases are TGTGCCAGCAGCTTAACCGCGTACTACAATGAGCAGTTCTTC. Residues: CASSLTAYYNEQFF.

The rearrangement uses TRBV5-1 and TRBJ2-1; the D gene could be TRBD1 or TRBD2 (5 bases each). This CDR3 region has 14 residues. The V end lost 2 bases, the J end lost 2 bases, and 8 bases lay between the germline ends. Germline lookup yields CDR1 SGHRS and CDR2 YFSETQ. The CDR3 DNA is TGCGCCAGCAGCTTCCAGGGACCCTACAATGAGCAGTTCTTC. Amino acid sequence: CASSFQGPYNEQFF.

Turning to this clone: Other DNA sequences in this specimen translate into the identical CDR3. V usage is TRBV5-4 and J usage is TRBJ2-3, with TRBD2 matching over 8 bases. There are 15 residues in the CDR3. The J segment lost 1 base and the V segment lost 4 bases, leaving 5 bases of the junction unmatched. CDR1 and CDR2 (germline): SGHNT, YYREEE (reference sequence). CDR3 sequence reads: CASSLDGGGTDTQYF. The CDR3 DNA sequence: TGTGCCAGCAGCCTCGACGGGGGGGGCACAGATACGCAGTATTTT.

The chain joins TRBV5-1 to TRBJ2-3; D is unclear. V lost 0 bases and J lost 2, with 13 bases in between. Germline V gives CDR1 SGHRS, CDR2 YFSETQ. This CDR3 comprises 16 residues. The CDR3 region has the DNA TGCGCCAGCAGCTTGGGACCATCTACTTCCACAGATACGCAGTATTTT. Its protein is CASSLGPSTSTDTQYF.

About this clone: A much larger clonotype is one base distant, so this may be a read error. Other DNA variants within this sample encode the same CDR3. The genes are TRBV5-1 and TRBJ1-1, with D uncertain. Trimming pared 3 bases from V and 2 bases from J, leaving 2 bases between. This CDR3 spans 11 amino acids. Germline CDR1 and CDR2: SGHRS and YFSETQ. The CDR3 region has the DNA TGCGCCAGCAGCTCTAACACTGAAGCTTTCTTT. Translated: CASSSNTEAFF.

The chain combines TRBV18 with TRBJ1-5; 9 bases are a match to TRBD1. CDR1 is KGHSH, CDR2 LQKENI, per germline. The V segment lost 4 bases and the J segment 3 bases; nucleotides outside the gene matches: 4. The CDR3 covers 15 residues. The chain's CDR3 is CASSLTGGPNQPQHF. CDR3 nucleotides: TGTGCCAGCTCACTCACAGGGGGCCCCAATCAGCCCCAGCATTTT.